This T cell receptor beta chain was obtained from a study of T cell responses to AZD1222 COVID-19 vaccine. As to this clone: Its antigen is unidentified.

Study results and limitations: It should be noted that donors were predominantly white British and more often female, and clonal diversity was possibly underestimated. Unmutated regions of variants are reportedly targeted by nearly half of spike-specific TCRs. Spike-specific TCR breadth rose after two AZD1222 doses, and depth rose as well. Only a handful of AZD1222 recipients tested seropositive at baseline.

Profiling relied on immunoSEQ multiplex PCR, and the TCRdb table lists in-frame clones only, not all of them. The table lists about 120,000 clones, under 90% of them singletons. After removal of 2 bases from V and 6 bases from J, the junction contained 7 bases not matched to a gene. The CDR3 totals 15 residues. CDR1 is SGHRS and CDR2 is YFSETQ in the germline V gene. This clonotype was obtained from an adult in good health. Material: peripheral blood, obtained on day 0 of AZD1222 vaccination. The V and J genes are TRBV5-1 and TRBJ2-3, with 9 bases aligning to TRBD2. The CDR3 region has the DNA TGCGCCAGCAGCTTCGCGGCGGGGGGGCACGATACGCAGTATTTT. Residues: CASSFAAGGHDTQYF.